Reported below is one T cell receptor beta chain. Its antigen is unidentified. This sample was taken from a study of T cells expressing NK-cell markers. The wider study: In sorted CD3+CD56+NKG2C+, CD3+CD56+NKG2C- and CD3+CD56-NKG2C+ T cells, TCR beta repertoires were obtained.

Points from the study as a whole: In a handful of donors, dominant CD3+CD56+NKG2C+ clones formed roughly 1.0-8% of CD8+ cells. These clonotypes additionally ranked first within the CD3+CD56-NKG2C+ fraction of several donors.

CDR1 MGHRA and CDR2 YSYEKL come from the germline V gene. The CDR3 has 17 amino acids. For TCR beta, cDNA was produced by 5'RACE template switching with UMIs. TCRdb derives one entry per CDR3 protein from the 5' RACE reads, leaving out DNA. Its table lists hundreds of thousands of distinct CDR3 sequences. The rearrangement joins TRBV4-1 to TRBJ1-1; no DNA is available, so the TRBD1 call from TCRdb remains unchecked. The sample was blood T cells: a sorted CD56 or NKG2C T cell subset, CD4+ or CD8+ T cells, or bulk PBMC T cells (not recorded which). This TCR was sampled from a woman aged 18 to 75 in good health. The CDR3 loop is CASSQVVSAGPPPEAFF.